The 27 T cell receptor gamma chains below all came from one sample that was sequenced in a study of gamma delta lymphoproliferative disorders and STAT genes. Sequencing used genomic DNA taken from PBMCs of patients and controls. TCRdb applied CATT to the multiplex PCR reads for clone calling. This sample has more than 2,000 gamma-chain clones; roughly 12% occur once, and the top ten carry more than 15%. Sequencing was performed on blood. The receptors come from a human donor in good health.

This clone qualifies as medium-sized (0.01 to 0.1%). This chain links TRGV2 with TRGJ1 or TRGJ2. The J gene, left out of TCRdb, was set here by checking the DNA against germline. The CDR3 loop spans 14 amino acids. Germline V lookup: CDR1 EGSNGY, CDR2 YDSYNSKV. V shed 4 bases and J 0 bases; nucleotides not matched to a gene: 6. The CDR3 bases are TGTGCCACCTGGGAGGTTTCGAATTATTATAAGAAACTCTTT. Its translation: CATWEVSNYYKKLF.

As concerns this clone: TCRdb's listed protein matches a much larger clone and diverges from this DNA's translation at residue 7, likely through a read error; the protein shown comes from the DNA. The chain has TRGV10 and TRGJP2. The J gene is absent in TCRdb and was assigned here via DNA matching to germline. TRGV10 is annotated as an ORF whose role is uncertain. The CDR3 is 12 residues long. With 8 bases clipped from V and 9 bases from J, the junction kept 7 bases outside the gene matches. CDR3 coding DNA: TGTGCTGCGTGGGGGACAAATTGGATCAAGACGTTT. This codes for CAAWGTNWIKTF.

This clone is termed medium-sized. V gene TRGV4 combines with J gene TRGJP2. Since TCRdb gives no J gene, matching the DNA to germline was used here to assign it. CDR3 length: 16 amino acids. Germline trimming cut 1 base from V and 3 bases from J; bases unmatched to any gene: 8. From germline, CDR1 is EGSTGY and CDR2 YDSYTSSV. CDR3 bases: TGTGCCACCTGGGATGGTTTGCGGGGTAGTGATTGGATCAAGACGTTT. Translation: CATWDGLRGSDWIKTF.

This clone is classed as medium-sized (0.01 to 0.1%). CDR3 coding DNA: TGTGCTGCGTGGGATGGTGGCACTGGTTGGTTCAAGATATTT. Translation gives CAAWDGGTGWFKIF. The genes are TRGV10 and TRGJP1. Because TCRdb records no J gene, it was assigned here through a match of the DNA to germline. TRGV10 is an ORF, and what it does is uncertain. The length of the CDR3 is 14 residues. The trim removed 8 bases at V and 4 bases at J, leaving 8 bases unmatched.

This clone is judged medium-sized. No DNA is shown, since the ends of the CDR3 on it are uncertain; the CDR3 is the one TCRdb lists. The V gene reported is TRGV11; the J gene is uncalled. TRGV11 is labeled an ORF, and its function is uncertain. Counting both end residues, the CDR3 totals 18 amino acids. CDR3 amino acids: CTTVPAGSGPLFLGKKLF.

The rearrangement joins TRGV3 to TRGJP2. The J gene comes from matching the DNA to germline here; TCRdb lacks it. Looked up from germline, CDR1 is VTNTFY and CDR2 is YDVSTARD (reference sequence). This CDR3 comprises 17 residues. V trimming: 3 bases; J trimming: 0 bases; junction bases outside the gene matches: 10. CDR3 amino acids: CATWDRDTYSSDWIKTF. For the CDR3, the DNA is TGTGCCACCTGGGACCGTGACACCTATAGTAGTGATTGGATCAAGACGTTT.

This clone is labeled as medium-sized. The rearrangement uses TRGV4 and TRGJ1 or TRGJ2. Germline matching of the DNA provided the J gene here, since TCRdb leaves it blank. Germline-derived CDR1 and CDR2 are EGSTGY and YDSYTSSV. The CDR3 runs 12 residues. Losses at the gene ends were 6 bases for V and 3 bases for J; bases not matched to a gene: 5. The CDR3 loop is CATWPAYYKKLF. The CDR3 DNA sequence: TGTGCCACCTGGCCCGCTTATTATAAGAAACTCTTT.

Comments on this clone: A junction boundary mismatches the germline segment, possibly from a read error. CDR3 DNA sequence: TGCGCGGGAACTTATTATAAGAAACTCTTT. It translates to CAGTYYKKLF. This chain links TRGV10 with TRGJ1 or TRGJ2. Germline matching of the DNA provided the J gene here, since TCRdb leaves it blank. TRGV10 has ORF status, its function being uncertain. This CDR3 contains 10 residues.

This clone was seen only once. The rearrangement joins TRGV10 to TRGJ1 or TRGJ2. As TCRdb names no J gene, one was assigned here on the basis of a DNA match to germline. TRGV10 is an open reading frame, and its role is uncertain. V dropped 8 bases and J dropped 9; count of bases not matched to a gene: 11. The CDR3 totals 12 residues. The DNA of the CDR3 is TGTGCTGCGTGGGGGCGGGACCTTAAGAAACTCTTT. This sequence encodes CAAWGRDLKKLF.

This clone is medium-sized by share. V usage is TRGV11 and J usage is TRGJ1 or TRGJ2. The J gene, not given by TCRdb, was assigned here from a germline match of the nucleotide sequence. TRGV11 carries the ORF label, with uncertain function. V shed 3 bases and J 5 bases; nucleotides not matched to a gene: 7. The CDR3 is 14 amino acids. The DNA for the CDR3 is TGTGCCTGCTGGATTAGGGACCTAAATTATAAGAAACTCTTT. It is translated as CACWIRDLNYKKLF.

By frequency in the sample, this clone is medium-sized. The genes are TRGV9 and TRGJ1 or TRGJ2. No J segment appears in TCRdb, so it was assigned here by matching the sequence to germline. The CDR3 contains 9 residues. Germline trimming cut 12 bases from V and 3 bases from J; bases unmatched to any gene: 2. Per the germline V gene, CDR1 is GITISATS and CDR2 is ISYDGTV (reference sequence). The CDR3 region is CAAYYKKLF. The CDR3 DNA is TGTGCCGCTTATTATAAGAAACTCTTT.

This clone is medium-sized in the sample. This chain connects TRGV8 to TRGJ1 or TRGJ2. TCRdb gives no J gene; it was assigned here by matching the DNA to germline. The trim removed 3 bases at V and 6 bases at J, leaving 8 bases unmatched. Germline V CDR1 and CDR2: VENAVY, YDSYNSRV. The CDR3 extends over 13 amino acids. The CDR3 loop is CATWDARGYKKLF. CDR3 coding DNA: TGTGCCACCTGGGATGCCCGCGGTTATAAGAAACTCTTT.

In this sample, this clone is medium-sized. The chain combines TRGV4 with TRGJP1. Since TCRdb gives no J gene, matching the DNA to germline was used here to assign it. With 5 bases clipped from V and 1 base from J, the junction kept 4 bases outside the gene matches. Germline V gives CDR1 EGSTGY, CDR2 YDSYTSSV. This CDR3 is 14 amino acids long. DNA for the CDR3: TGTGCCACCTGGGCCCGTACCACTGGTTGGTTCAAGATATTT. Translating it yields CATWARTTGWFKIF.

This clone is judged medium-sized. The chain recombines TRGV8 with TRGJ1 or TRGJ2. TCRdb leaves out the J gene; it was filled in here by matching the DNA to germline. This CDR3 is 13 amino acids long. Germline lookup yields CDR1 VENAVY and CDR2 YDSYNSRV. Trimming cost V 0 bases and J 9 bases; bases outside gene matches: 8. CDR3 amino acids: CATWDRPGPKKLF. In nucleotides, the CDR3 is TGTGCCACCTGGGATAGGCCAGGACCTAAGAAACTCTTT.

For this clone: A far larger clone is just one base off, so this is likely a read error. Other nucleotide sequences in the sample specify the same CDR3. V usage is TRGV2 and J usage is TRGJP2. The J gene comes from matching the DNA to germline here; TCRdb lacks it. From germline, CDR1 is EGSNGY and CDR2 YDSYNSKV. With V trimmed by 1 base and J by 8 bases, 4 bases remained unmatched. This CDR3 is built from 13 residues. The CDR3 protein is CATWDGPDWIKTF. CDR3 coding DNA: TGTGCCACCTGGGACGGTCCCGATTGGATCAAGACGTTT.

This clone ranks as medium-sized. Other DNA sequences in the same sample also yield this CDR3. The genes are TRGV2 and TRGJ1 or TRGJ2. The J gene, not given by TCRdb, was assigned here from a germline match of the nucleotide sequence. This CDR3 is built from 13 residues. The V segment lost 1 base and the J segment 7 bases; nucleotides outside the gene matches: 7. CDR1 is EGSNGY and CDR2 is YDSYNSKV in the germline V gene. The CDR3, as DNA: TGTGCCACCTGGGACGGTAGGGGGTATAAGAAACTCTTT. Residues: CATWDGRGYKKLF.

This clone has just a few counts. This DNA translates differently at residue 8 from the TCRdb protein, which is that of a much larger clone; a read error is likely, and the protein shown is the DNA's own translation. As DNA, the CDR3 is TGTGCTGCGTGGGATAAACCGAAGAAACTCTTT. Encoded protein: CAAWDKPKKLF. The genes are TRGV10 and TRGJ1 or TRGJ2. TCRdb records no J gene; here it was assigned by comparing the DNA to germline. TRGV10 is reported as an ORF; its role is uncertain. The CDR3 consists of 11 residues. V was clipped by 8 bases and J by 10 bases; unmatched bases: 9.

The rearrangement links TRGV5 to TRGJ1 or TRGJ2. As TCRdb names no J gene, one was assigned here on the basis of a DNA match to germline. This CDR3 comprises 14 residues. V gave up 2 bases and J gave up 10 bases; unmatched junction bases: 14. Germline V gives CDR1 VINAFY, CDR2 YDVSNSKD. This CDR3 is CATWDTSLPGKKLF. The CDR3, as DNA: TGTGCCACCTGGGACACCTCTCTACCTGGGAAGAAACTCTTT.

This clone rates as medium-sized. The rearrangement joins TRGV9 to TRGJ1 or TRGJ2. The J gene is not listed in TCRdb, so it was assigned here from a DNA match to germline. CDR1 and CDR2 from the germline V gene are GITISATS and ISYDGTV (reference sequence). The junction had 2 bases not matched to a gene; V was cut back by 3 bases and J by 0 bases. The CDR3 is 13 amino acids. The CDR3 spells CALWESNYYKKLF. The CDR3 region has the DNA TGTGCCTTGTGGGAGTCGAATTATTATAAGAAACTCTTT.

Within the sample, this clone is medium-sized. The V gene is TRGV4, the J gene TRGJ1 or TRGJ2. The J gene was not available in TCRdb and was assigned here by matching the DNA to germline segments. CDR3 size: 10 residues. The ends lost 2 bases at V and 12 bases at J; junction bases unmatched: 4. CDR1 EGSTGY and CDR2 YDSYTSSV come from the germline V gene. CDR3 loop: CATWDVGKLF. The CDR3 DNA sequence: TGTGCCACCTGGGATGTAGGGAAACTCTTT.

By share, this clone counts as large (0.1 to 1%). The chain joins TRGV10 to TRGJP1. The J gene, missing from TCRdb, was assigned here through DNA to germline matching. Being an ORF, TRGV10 has a function that is uncertain. This CDR3 has 11 residues. V lost 8 bases and J lost 10; bases outside the gene matches: 5. The CDR3 DNA reads TGTGCTGCGTGGGGGGATTGGTTCAAGATATTT. It translates to CAAWGDWFKIF.

This clone is deemed medium-sized. The V segment is TRGV11, and no J call was made. TRGV11 is known as an ORF, though its function is uncertain. The CDR3 sequence is 12 residues long. The CDR3 DNA sequence: TGTGCCTGCTGGATTAGGCACGCGACGCTTTTTTTT. Amino acids: CACWIRHATLFF.

This clone is labeled as medium-sized (0.01 to 0.1%). The V gene is TRGV10; the J gene was not called. TRGV10 is an ORF; its function is uncertain. This CDR3 spans 9 amino acids. Here the CDR3 reads CAAWVFSLF. For the CDR3, the DNA is TGTGCTGCGTGGGTCTTCAGCCTCTTT.

This clone is hyperexpanded (1% or more) within its sample. The chain uses TRGV4 and TRGJ1 or TRGJ2. No J gene was available from TCRdb, and it was assigned here by a germline match of the DNA. The CDR3 has 12 residues. J was trimmed by 3 bases and V by 5 bases; bases with no gene match: 4. Germline lookup yields CDR1 EGSTGY and CDR2 YDSYTSSV. The CDR3 sequence: CATWVSYYKKLF. In DNA, the CDR3 is TGTGCCACCTGGGTCAGTTATTATAAGAAACTCTTT.

This clone is classed as medium-sized. Other DNA sequences in the same sample also yield this CDR3. The gene calls are TRGV2 and TRGJP2. No J gene was available from TCRdb, and it was assigned here by a germline match of the DNA. The junction had 4 bases not matched to a gene; V was cut back by 0 bases and J by 3 bases. The CDR3 is made up of 15 amino acids. From germline, CDR1 is EGSNGY and CDR2 YDSYNSKV. CDR3 DNA sequence: TGTGCCACCTGGGACGGGCCCGGTAGTGATTGGATCAAGACGTTT. Its protein is CATWDGPGSDWIKTF.

The rearrangement links TRGV5 to TRGJ1 or TRGJ2. The J gene was missing in TCRdb and was found by matching the end of the DNA to germline. Unmatched junction bases numbered 13, after V lost 1 base and J lost 4 bases. Germline assignment: CDR1 VINAFY and CDR2 YDVSNSKD. There are 16 residues in the CDR3. The CDR3 sequence is CATWDSNQREYYKKLF. For the CDR3, the DNA is TGTGCCACCTGGGACAGTAACCAACGAGAATATTATAAGAAACTCTTT.

This clone is medium-sized (0.01 to 0.1%). This specimen includes other DNA sequences encoding the same CDR3. This chain joins TRGV4 and TRGJ1 or TRGJ2. TCRdb does not report a J gene; here it was assigned by matching the DNA to germline references. Germline CDR1 and CDR2: EGSTGY and YDSYTSSV. Losses at the gene ends were 4 bases for V and 4 bases for J; bases not matched to a gene: 4. This CDR3 is 12 amino acids long. CDR3 amino acids: CATWDRYYKKLF. CDR3 in DNA: TGTGCCACCTGGGACCGATATTATAAGAAACTCTTT.